These 6 T cell receptor beta chains were all obtained from the same sample, sequenced in a study of blood T cells in healthy people across ages. The use of a sample-barcoded 5' primer and a J-beta primer mix characterized a second PCR of roughly 6 to 11 cycles. TCRdb redid the calling of the 5' RACE reads with MiXCR, one entry per CDR3 protein. The sample consists of under 1,000,000 distinct CDR3 sequences, around half of them appearing once. The sample taken for sequencing was blood. Receptor source: an elderly man in good health.

This clonotype was counted at least ten times. This chain links TRBV11-3 with TRBJ2-1, with TRBD1 identical over 10 bases. Germline lookup yields CDR1 SGHNT and CDR2 YENEEA. V dropped 5 bases and J dropped 8; count of bases not matched to a gene: 9. This CDR3 is built from 15 residues. CDR3 amino acids: CASSPDRGLADEQFF. The CDR3 nucleotides are TGTGCCAGCAGCCCCGACAGGGGGCTAGCCGATGAGCAGTTCTTC.

This clonotype has ten or more counts. This chain joins TRBV24-1 and TRBJ2-1; 7 bases match TRBD2. The CDR3 totals 19 residues. CDR1 is KGHDR, CDR2 SFDVKD, per germline. The V gene end was trimmed by 2 bases and the J gene end by 2 bases; junction bases not matched to a gene: 14. The CDR3 coding sequence is TGTGCCACCAGTGATTCGGTGACCATAGCGGGTGGGCCCTACAATGAGCAGTTCTTC. This encodes CATSDSVTIAGGPYNEQFF.

The chain combines TRBV6-1 with TRBJ1-1, with 7 bases lining up with TRBD1. Trimming removed 7 bases from V and 0 bases from J; junction bases left unmatched: 14. The CDR3 extends over 17 amino acids. The germline CDR1 and CDR2 sequences are MNHNS and SASEGT. The CDR3 sequence: CASNPAGQLLMNTEAFF. The CDR3 nucleotides are TGTGCCAGCAACCCCGCGGGACAGCTGCTAATGAACACTGAAGCTTTCTTT.

The V and J genes are TRBV28 and TRBJ1-6; D may be TRBD1 (5 bases). V was cut by 6 bases and J by 9 bases, with 18 bases left in between. Germline V gives CDR1 MDHEN, CDR2 SYDVKM. This CDR3 region has 15 residues. CDR3 DNA: TGTGCCAGCAGCCCTTTTCGGACACGGGTTTCACCCCTCCACTTT. It translates to CASSPFRTRVSPLHF.

This clonotype was counted many times. The chain couples TRBV20-1 to TRBJ2-1; 9 bases map to TRBD2. This CDR3 is 16 amino acids long. Germline V lookup: CDR1 DFQATT, CDR2 SNEGSKA (reference sequence). Trimming at V came to 3 bases and at J to 4 bases, leaving 10 bases not matched to a gene. The CDR3 DNA sequence: TGCAGTGCTAGTTTCCTTGCTAGCGGGGATTACAATGAGCAGTTCTTC. Translating gives CSASFLASGDYNEQFF.

The V and J genes are TRBV3-1 and TRBJ2-5, with 7 bases that match TRBD1. This CDR3 region has 13 residues. In germline, CDR1 is LGHDT, CDR2 YNNKEL (reference sequence). V trimming: 6 bases; J trimming: 11 bases; junction bases outside the gene matches: 12. The CDR3 loop is CASSLTGSPTQYF. The CDR3 bases are TGTGCCAGCAGTCTGACAGGGTCCCCTACTCAGTACTTC.